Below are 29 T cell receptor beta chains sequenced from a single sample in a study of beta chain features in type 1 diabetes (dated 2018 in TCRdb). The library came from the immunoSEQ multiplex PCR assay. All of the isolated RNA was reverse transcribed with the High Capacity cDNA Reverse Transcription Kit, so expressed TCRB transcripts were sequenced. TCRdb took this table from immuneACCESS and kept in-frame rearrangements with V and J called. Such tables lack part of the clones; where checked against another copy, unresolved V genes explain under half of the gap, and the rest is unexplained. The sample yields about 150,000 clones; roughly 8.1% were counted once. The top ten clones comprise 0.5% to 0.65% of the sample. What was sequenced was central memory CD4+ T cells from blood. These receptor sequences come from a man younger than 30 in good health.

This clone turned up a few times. CDR3: CASSRRLSDGYTF. Here the CDR3 DNA reads TGTGCCAGCAGCCGCCGTCTTTCAGATGGCTACACCTTC. This chain links TRBV6-5 with TRBJ1-2; D is ambiguous. The V and J ends lost 6 bases and 6 bases respectively, with 14 bases between them. The CDR3 sequence is 13 residues long. Germline CDR1 is MNHEY and CDR2 is SVGAGI.

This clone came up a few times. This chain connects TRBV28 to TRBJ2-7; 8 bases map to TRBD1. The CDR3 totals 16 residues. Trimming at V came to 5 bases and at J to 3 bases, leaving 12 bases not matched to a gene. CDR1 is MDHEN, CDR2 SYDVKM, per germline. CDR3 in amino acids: CASSPPRGTGYYEQYF. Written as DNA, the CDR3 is TGTGCCAGCAGTCCGCCCAGGGGGACAGGATACTACGAGCAGTACTTC.

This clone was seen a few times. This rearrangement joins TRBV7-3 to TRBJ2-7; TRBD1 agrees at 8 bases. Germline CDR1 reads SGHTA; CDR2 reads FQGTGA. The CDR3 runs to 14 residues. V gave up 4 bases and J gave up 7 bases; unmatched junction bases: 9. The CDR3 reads CASSSGQGVEEQYF. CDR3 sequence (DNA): TGTGCCAGCAGCTCCGGACAGGGCGTCGAAGAGCAGTACTTC.

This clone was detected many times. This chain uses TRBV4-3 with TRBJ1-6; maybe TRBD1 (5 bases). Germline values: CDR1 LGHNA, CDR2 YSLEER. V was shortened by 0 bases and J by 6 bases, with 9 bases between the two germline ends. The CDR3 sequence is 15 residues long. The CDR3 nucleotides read TGCGCCAGCAGCCAAGAAATGCAGGGTAATTCACCCCTCCACTTT. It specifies CASSQEMQGNSPLHF.

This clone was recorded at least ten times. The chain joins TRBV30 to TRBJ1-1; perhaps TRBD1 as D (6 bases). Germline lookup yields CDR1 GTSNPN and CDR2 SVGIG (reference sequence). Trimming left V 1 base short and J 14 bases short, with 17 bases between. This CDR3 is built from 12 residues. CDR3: CAWSATGPSLFF. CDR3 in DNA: TGTGCCTGGAGTGCGACAGGTCCTAGTCTGTTCTTT.

The CDR3 region has the DNA TGCGCCAGCAGCTCCAGGGGGATGAACACTGAAGCTTTCTTT. Its protein is CASSSRGMNTEAFF. The J gene is TRBJ1-1, the V gene TRBV5-1, with 7 bases matching TRBD1. V shed 3 bases, J shed 0 bases, and the junction held 2 bases outside the gene matches. The CDR3 loop spans 14 amino acids. Germline V CDR1 and CDR2: SGHRS, YFSETQ. The full variable domain, in which reference TRBV5-1 and TRBJ1-1 provide the parts outside the CDR3, is KAGVTQTPRYLIKTRGQQVTLSCSPISGHRSVSWYQQTPGQGLQFLFEYFSETQRNKGNFPGRFSGRQFSNSRSEMNVSTLELGDSALYLCASSSRGMNTEAFFGQGTRLTVV.

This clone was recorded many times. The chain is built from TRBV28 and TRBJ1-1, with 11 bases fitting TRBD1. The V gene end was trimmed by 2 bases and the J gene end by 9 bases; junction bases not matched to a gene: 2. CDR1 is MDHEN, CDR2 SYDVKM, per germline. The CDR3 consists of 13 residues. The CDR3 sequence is CASSLQDRGQAFF. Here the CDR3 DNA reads TGTGCCAGCAGTTTACAGGACAGGGGGCAAGCTTTCTTT.

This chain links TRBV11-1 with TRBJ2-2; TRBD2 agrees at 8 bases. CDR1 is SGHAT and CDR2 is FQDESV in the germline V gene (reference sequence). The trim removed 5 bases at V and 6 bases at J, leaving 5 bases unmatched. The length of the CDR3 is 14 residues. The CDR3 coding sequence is TGTGCCAGCAGCCGCTCGGGAGGGTCCGGGGAGCTGTTTTTT. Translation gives CASSRSGGSGELFF.

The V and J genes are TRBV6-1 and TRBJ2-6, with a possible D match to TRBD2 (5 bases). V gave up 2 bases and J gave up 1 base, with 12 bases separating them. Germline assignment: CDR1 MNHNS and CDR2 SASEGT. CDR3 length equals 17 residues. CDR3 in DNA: TGTGCCAGCAGTGAAAGAGGGTCCGTTTCTGGGGCCAACGTCCTGACTTTC. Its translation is CASSERGSVSGANVLTF.

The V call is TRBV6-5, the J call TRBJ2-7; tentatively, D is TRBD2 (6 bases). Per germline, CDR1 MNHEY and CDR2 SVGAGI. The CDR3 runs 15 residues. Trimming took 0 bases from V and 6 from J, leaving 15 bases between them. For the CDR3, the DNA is TGTGCCAGCAGTTACTCGGTGGGACTTGGGGTCGAGCAGTACTTC. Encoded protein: CASSYSVGLGVEQYF.

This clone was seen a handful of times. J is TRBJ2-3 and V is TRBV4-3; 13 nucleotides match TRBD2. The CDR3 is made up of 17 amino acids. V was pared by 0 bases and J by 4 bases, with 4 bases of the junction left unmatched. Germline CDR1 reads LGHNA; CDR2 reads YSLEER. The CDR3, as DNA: TGCGCCAGCAGCCAAGATATAACTAGCGGGGGGGCAGATACGCAGTATTTT. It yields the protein CASSQDITSGGADTQYF.

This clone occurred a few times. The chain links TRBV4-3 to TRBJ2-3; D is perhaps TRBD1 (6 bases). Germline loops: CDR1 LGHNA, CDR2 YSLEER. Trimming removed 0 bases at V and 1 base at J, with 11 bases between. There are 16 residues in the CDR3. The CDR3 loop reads CASSQDRAGGTDTQYF. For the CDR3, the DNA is TGCGCCAGCAGCCAAGATAGGGCAGGGGGCACAGATACGCAGTATTTT.

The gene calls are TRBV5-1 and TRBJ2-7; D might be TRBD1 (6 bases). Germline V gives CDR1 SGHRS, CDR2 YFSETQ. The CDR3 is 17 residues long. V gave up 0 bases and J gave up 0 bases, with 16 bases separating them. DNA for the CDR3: TGCGCCAGCAGCTTGGCCATAGGGGGTGATGTCTCCTACGAGCAGTACTTC. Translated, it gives CASSLAIGGDVSYEQYF. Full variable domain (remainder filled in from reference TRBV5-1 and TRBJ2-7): KAGVTQTPRYLIKTRGQQVTLSCSPISGHRSVSWYQQTPGQGLQFLFEYFSETQRNKGNFPGRFSGRQFSNSRSEMNVSTLELGDSALYLCASSLAIGGDVSYEQYFGPGTRLTVT.

As DNA, the CDR3 is TGTGCCACCAGCAGAGCAATCGGGAGGGAGCAGTACTTC. It codes for CATSRAIGREQYF. This chain connects TRBV15 to TRBJ2-7; 7 bases are a match to TRBD2. In germline, CDR1 is LNHNV, CDR2 YYDKDF (reference sequence). The length of the CDR3 is 13 residues. V was pared by 1 base and J by 7 bases, with 4 bases of the junction left unmatched. The variable domain in full, with the rest retrieved from reference TRBV15 and TRBJ2-7, is DAMVIQNPRYQVTQFGKPVTLSCSQTLNHNVMYWYQQKSSQAPKLLFHYYDKDFNNEADTPDNFQSRRPNTSFCFLDIRSPGLGDTAMYLCATSRAIGREQYFGPGTRLTVT.

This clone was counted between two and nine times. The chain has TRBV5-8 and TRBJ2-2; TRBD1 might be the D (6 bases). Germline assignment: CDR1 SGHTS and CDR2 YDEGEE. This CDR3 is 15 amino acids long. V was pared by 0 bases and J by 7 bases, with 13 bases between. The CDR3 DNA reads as TGTGCCAGCAGCTTGGGCAGGGGAGCTAGCGGGGAGCTGTTTTTT. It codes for CASSLGRGASGELFF.

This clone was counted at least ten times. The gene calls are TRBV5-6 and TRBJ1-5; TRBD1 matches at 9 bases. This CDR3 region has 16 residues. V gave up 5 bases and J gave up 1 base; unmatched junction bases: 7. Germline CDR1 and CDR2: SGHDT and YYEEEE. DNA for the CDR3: TGTGCCAGCAGTCCCGGGACAGGGCGCAGCAATCAGCCCCAGCATTTT. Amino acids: CASSPGTGRSNQPQHF.

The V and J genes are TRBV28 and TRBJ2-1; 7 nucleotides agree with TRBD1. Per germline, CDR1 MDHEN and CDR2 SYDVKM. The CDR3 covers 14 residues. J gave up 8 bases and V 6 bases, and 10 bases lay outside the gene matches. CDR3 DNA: TGTGCCAGCAGAGAGACAGGGAAGAGGGATGAGCAGTTCTTC. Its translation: CASRETGKRDEQFF. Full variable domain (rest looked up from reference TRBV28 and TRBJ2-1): DVKVTQSSRYLVKRTGEKVFLECVQDMDHENMFWYRQDPGLGLRLIYFSYDVKMKEKGDIPEGYSVSREKKERFSLILESASTNQTSMYLCASRETGKRDEQFFGPGTRLTVL.

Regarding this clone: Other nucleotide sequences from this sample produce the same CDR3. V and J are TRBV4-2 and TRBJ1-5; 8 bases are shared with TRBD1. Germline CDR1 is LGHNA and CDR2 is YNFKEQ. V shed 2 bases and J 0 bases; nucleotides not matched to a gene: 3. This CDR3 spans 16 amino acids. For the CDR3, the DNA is TGTGCCAGCAGCCAATGGACAGGGAATAGCAATCAGCCCCAGCATTTT. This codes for CASSQWTGNSNQPQHF.

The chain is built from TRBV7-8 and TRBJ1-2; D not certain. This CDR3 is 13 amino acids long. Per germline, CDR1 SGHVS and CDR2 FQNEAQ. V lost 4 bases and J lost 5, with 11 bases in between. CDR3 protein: CASSSPGRYGYTF. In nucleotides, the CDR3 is TGTGCCAGCAGCTCCCCGGGGAGGTATGGCTACACCTTC.

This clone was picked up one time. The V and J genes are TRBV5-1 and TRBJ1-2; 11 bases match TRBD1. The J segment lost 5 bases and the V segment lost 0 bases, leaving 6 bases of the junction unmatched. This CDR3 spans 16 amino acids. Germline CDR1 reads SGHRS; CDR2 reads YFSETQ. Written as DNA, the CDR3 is TGCGCCAGCAGCTTGGCCCTGGACAGGGGGCTATATGGCTACACCTTC. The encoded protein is CASSLALDRGLYGYTF.

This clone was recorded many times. The CDR3: CASREGPDAGELFF. The CDR3 DNA is TGTGCCAGCAGGGAGGGCCCTGATGCCGGGGAGCTGTTTTTT. The gene calls are TRBV7-3 and TRBJ2-2, with D tentatively TRBD2 (6 bases). Per the germline V gene, CDR1 is SGHTA and CDR2 is FQGTGA. V lost 6 bases, J lost 6 bases, and 14 bases lay in between. The CDR3 runs 14 residues. The full variable domain, rest sourced from reference TRBV7-3 and TRBJ2-2, is GAGVSQTPSNKVTEKGKYVELRCDPISGHTALYWYRQSLGQGPEFLIYFQGTGAADDSGLPNDRFFAVRPEGSVSTLKIQRTERGDSAVYLCASREGPDAGELFFGEGSRLTVL.

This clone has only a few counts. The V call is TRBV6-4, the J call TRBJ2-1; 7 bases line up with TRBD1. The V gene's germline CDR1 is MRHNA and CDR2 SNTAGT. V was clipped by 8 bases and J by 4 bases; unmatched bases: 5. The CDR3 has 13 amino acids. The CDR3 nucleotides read TGTGCCAGCGGAGAGACAGGGTACAATGAGCAGTTCTTC. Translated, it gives CASGETGYNEQFF.

CDR3 coding DNA: TGTGCCAGCAGCGTTAGCGGGGCTGACACAGATACGCAGTATTTT. Translated: CASSVSGADTDTQYF. J is TRBJ2-3 and V is TRBV7-2, with 8 bases lining up with TRBD2. Trimming removed 5 bases from V and 2 bases from J; junction bases left unmatched: 6. The CDR3 loop spans 15 amino acids. Germline CDR1 SGHTA, CDR2 FQGNSA.

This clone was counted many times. The CDR3 DNA sequence: TGTGCCAGCAGCTTACGGCTAGCGGTAAAAGAGACCCAGTACTTC. Translated: CASSLRLAVKETQYF. The chain has TRBV7-9 and TRBJ2-5; 7 bases fit TRBD2. The V and J ends lost 2 bases and 3 bases, in that order; junction bases with no gene match: 6. Germline assignment: CDR1 SEHNR and CDR2 FQNEAQ (reference sequence). CDR3 size: 15 residues.

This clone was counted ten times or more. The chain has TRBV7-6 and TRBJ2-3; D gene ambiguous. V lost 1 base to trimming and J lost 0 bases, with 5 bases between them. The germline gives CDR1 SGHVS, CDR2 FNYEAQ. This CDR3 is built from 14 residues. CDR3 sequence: CASSLEPSTDTQYF. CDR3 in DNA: TGTGCCAGCAGCTTAGAGCCTAGCACAGATACGCAGTATTTT.

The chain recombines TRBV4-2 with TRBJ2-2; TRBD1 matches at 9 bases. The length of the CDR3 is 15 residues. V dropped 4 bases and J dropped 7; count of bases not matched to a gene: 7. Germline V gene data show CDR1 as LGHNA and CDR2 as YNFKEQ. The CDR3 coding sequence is TGTGCCAGCAGCCTTTCGGGACAGGGAATCGGGGAGCTGTTTTTT. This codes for CASSLSGQGIGELFF.

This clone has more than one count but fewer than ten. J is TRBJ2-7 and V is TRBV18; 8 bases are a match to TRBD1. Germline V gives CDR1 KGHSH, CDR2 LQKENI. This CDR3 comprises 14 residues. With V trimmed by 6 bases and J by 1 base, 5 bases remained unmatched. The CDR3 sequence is CASSLYRGSYEQYF. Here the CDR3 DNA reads TGTGCCAGCTCTCTTTACAGGGGGTCCTACGAGCAGTACTTC.

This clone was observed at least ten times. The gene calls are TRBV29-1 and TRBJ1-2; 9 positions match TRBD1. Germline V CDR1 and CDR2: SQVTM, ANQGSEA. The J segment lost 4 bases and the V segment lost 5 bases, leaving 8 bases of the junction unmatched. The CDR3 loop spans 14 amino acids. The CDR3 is CSVSPLGQGYGYTF. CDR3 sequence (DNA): TGCAGCGTTAGTCCCTTGGGACAGGGCTATGGCTACACCTTC.

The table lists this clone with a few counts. CDR3: CASSLETGRGSEAFF. Here the CDR3 DNA reads TGTGCCAGCTCACTAGAAACAGGGAGAGGCAGTGAAGCTTTCTTT. V and J are TRBV18 and TRBJ1-1; maybe TRBD1 (6 bases). Trimming took off 4 bases at V and 7 bases at J, with 19 bases between the two ends. CDR1 is KGHSH and CDR2 is LQKENI in the germline V gene. The CDR3 is made up of 15 amino acids.